This paragraph covers one T cell receptor (beta chain) sequence. The antigen it binds to is not known. It has no much larger one-base neighbor in the sample; base qualities were not kept. Via the germline V gene, CDR1 is MDHEN and CDR2 SYDVKM. The junction shows trimming of 6 bases on V and 2 bases on J, plus 17 bases between the germline ends. Including the terminal cysteine and phenylalanine, the CDR3 comprises 15 residues. Here the CDR3 DNA is all that survives: 45 bases in frame from base 1. On an AutoMACS, CD4+ and CD8+ cells were isolated via positive magnetic bead selection, and their purity was verified by flow cytometry. After a first flow cytometry screen using a TCR V beta antibody panel, clonal expansions were characterized through TCRB deep sequencing of sorted CD8+ fractions. Isolation of peripheral blood mononuclear cells was done through Ficoll-Paque PLUS density gradient separation. DNA from CD4-enriched, CD8-enriched or PBMC samples was extracted using Nucleospin Tissue or Tissue XS kits and then quantified on a Qubit 2.0 fluorometer.

The immunoSEQ assay was applied to genomic DNA for TCRB CDR3 sequencing. Per the authors' processing: Patient CD8+ clones larger than 1% were compared against published virus-specific TCRB sequences, and only a few matched. Nothing other than productive TCRB rearrangements was included in the analyses. Defining a clone by its unique TCRB CDR3 sequence, the study calculated clonality as a productive clonality index derived from Shannon entropy. Repertoire overlap between two samples was calculated from the template counts of each clone relative to total templates per sample. A correlation with a Spearman r of more than 0.6 was found between V-gene usage by flow cytometry and V-gene usage by TCRB sequencing. TCRdb stores this immuneACCESS table with in-frame sequences only. Part of the clones is absent; in the studies checked, under half of the shortfall reflects unresolved V genes, and no reason is known for the rest. The D gene and trimming were derived from the DNA, and the V and J assignments and clone size from that table. The table for this sample lists some 16,000 clones; approximately 80% of them were counted only once. Roughly 10% of the sample is taken by the ten largest.

These data belong to a study of somatic mutations in cytotoxic T cells in rheumatoid arthritis (dated by TCRdb to between 2016 and 2019). In the study overall: Patient peripheral blood (under 31 ml EDTA) was drawn right after diagnosis and before any treatment started. Some V beta antibody-stained T-cell populations were flow-sorted on a FACSAria II or Sony SH800 at nearly 100% purity, and sorted V beta1+ cells also underwent TCRB sequencing. Patients and controls did not essentially differ in median age, which was nearly identical between the groups. Whether expanded CD8+ T-cell clones in untreated, newly diagnosed rheumatoid arthritis carry somatic mutations was the study question, and clonality was characterized with TCRB deep sequencing. TCRB deep sequencing was performed for roughly 69 rheumatoid arthritis patients and 20 or so healthy controls.

The full study reports these points: CD8+ T-cell clonality did not differ significantly between rheumatoid arthritis patients and age-matched healthy controls. The finding that TRBV07 was slightly underrepresented in patients was left unadjusted for multiple comparisons. It was unknown which antigens the expanded CD8+ clones targeted, and their absence from virus-specific databases did not exclude viral specificity. In about an eighth of the roughly 65 patients, more than 20% of CD8+ cells belonged to the largest CD8+ clone, while several identical CD8+ TCRB sequences were shared between blood and synovial fluid. Healthy controls showed no age-related increase in CD8+ clonality, whereas patients did (Spearman r=0.49).

The chain joins TRBV28 to TRBJ2-7; the D gene is perhaps TRBD1, on 6 matching bases. The sample consisted of CD8+ T cells sorted from blood. The origin of this receptor is an adult with rheumatoid arthritis. The CDR3: CASRPGGRQPYEQYF. The DNA reads as follows: TGTGCCAGCAGACCTGGGGGCAGGCAACCCTACGAGCAGTACTTC. This CDR3, with the reference TRBV28 and TRBJ2-7 proteins standing in past its ends, gives the full variable domain DVKVTQSSRYLVKRTGEKVFLECVQDMDHENMFWYRQDPGLGLRLIYFSYDVKMKEKGDIPEGYSVSREKKERFSLILESASTNQTSMYLCASRPGGRQPYEQYFGPGTRLTVT.